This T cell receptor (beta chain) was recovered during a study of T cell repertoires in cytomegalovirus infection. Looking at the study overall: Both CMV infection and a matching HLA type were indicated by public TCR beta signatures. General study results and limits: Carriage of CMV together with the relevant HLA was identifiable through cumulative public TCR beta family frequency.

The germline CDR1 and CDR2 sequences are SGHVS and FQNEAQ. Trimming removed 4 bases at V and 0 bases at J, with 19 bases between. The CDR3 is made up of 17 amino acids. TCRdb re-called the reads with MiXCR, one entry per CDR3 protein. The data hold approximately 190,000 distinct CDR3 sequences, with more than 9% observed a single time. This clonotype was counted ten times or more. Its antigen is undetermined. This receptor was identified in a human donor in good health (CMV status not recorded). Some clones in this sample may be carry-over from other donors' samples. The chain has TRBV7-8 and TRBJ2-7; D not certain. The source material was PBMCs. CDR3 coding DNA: TGTGCCAGCAGCTCACCCCTGTCGGGTTTATCCTCCTACGAGCAGTACTTC. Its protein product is CASSSPLSGLSSYEQYF. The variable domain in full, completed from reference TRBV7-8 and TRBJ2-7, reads GAGVSQSPRYKVAKRGQDVALRCDPISGHVSLFWYQQALGQGPEFLTYFQNEAQLDKSGLPSDRFFAERPEGSVSTLKIQRTQQEDSAVYLCASSSPLSGLSSYEQYFGPGTRLTVT.